The rows below give T cell receptor beta chains drawn from one sample of a study of blood T cell repertoires in COVID-19. Produced via immunoSEQ multiplex PCR; TCRdb's table is partial and in-frame only. The sample lists tens of thousands of clones; approximately 80% were seen once. Sample: peripheral blood. These receptor sequences come from a man aged 65 to 79 with acute or convalescent COVID-19. The CDR3 runs from the conserved cysteine through the conserved F or W. Each record gives: V gene, D gene, J gene, clone size, CDR3 DNA, CDR3 protein. The D gene is left open where the match is weak. Clone size is given for some rows only: seen once, a few or many times, or a class if the clone is expanded.

TRBV11-2	NA	TRBJ2-5	NA	TGTGCCAGCAGCTCTCAGGACTACGCTCAAGAGACCCAGTACTTC	CASSSQDYAQETQYF
TRBV27	NA	TRBJ1-4	NA	TGTGCCAGCAGTTTACTGGGGGCAGGGGCTAATGAAAAACTGTTTTTT	CASSLLGAGANEKLFF
TRBV18	NA	TRBJ1-1	NA	TGTGCCAGCTCACCGGGACAAGGGACTGAAGCTTTCTTT	CASSPGQGTEAFF
TRBV27	TRBD1	TRBJ1-1	NA	TGTGCCAGCACCCGACAGGGTGGGGACACTGAAGCTTTCTTT	CASTRQGGDTEAFF
TRBV2	NA	TRBJ1-1	NA	TGTGCCAGCATTAACGGGGGAGGGGCGGGGATCACTGAAGCTTTCTTT	CASINGGGAGITEAFF
TRBV11-2	NA	TRBJ1-5	NA	TGTGCCAGCAGCTTAGCCGGGACATATCAGCCCCAGCATTTT	CASSLAGTYQPQHF
TRBV3-1/TRBV3-2	NA	TRBJ1-3	NA	TGTGCCAGCAGCCAAGTCAGGGGTCCTGGAAACACCATATATTTT	CASSQVRGPGNTIYF
TRBV5-1	NA	TRBJ2-6	NA	TGCGCCAGCAGCTTGGGAGTTGGAGGGTTCGGCCCCCTCGGTGGGGCCAACGTCCTGACTTTC	CASSLGVGGFGPLGGANVLTF
TRBV11-2	TRBD1	TRBJ2-1	once	TGTGCCAGCAGCCCTCCGGGACAGGGGTCCTACAATGAGCAGTTCTTC	CASSPPGQGSYNEQFF
TRBV4-1	NA	TRBJ1-5	NA	TGCGCCAGCAGCCAAGTTGGCCCTAGCAATCAGCCCCAGCATTTT	CASSQVGPSNQPQHF
TRBV5-1	TRBD2	TRBJ2-2	NA	TGCGCCAGCAGCTTCCGGGGGGATTCCCCAGCGGGGGAGCTGTTTTTT	CASSFRGDSPAGELFF
TRBV11-2	NA	TRBJ2-1	NA	TGTGCCAGCAGCTTAGCGGCGGGGTCCTACAATGAGCAGTTCTTC	CASSLAAGSYNEQFF
TRBV3-1/TRBV3-2	TRBD1	TRBJ1-6	once	TGTGCCAGCAGCCAAGTTGACAGGGGTTCACCCCTCCACTTT	CASSQVDRGSPLHF
TRBV10-1	NA	TRBJ2-7	NA	TGCGCCAGCAGTGAGTCGACAGCTTCCTACGAGCAGTACTTC	CASSESTASYEQYF
TRBV20-1	NA	TRBJ2-5	NA	TGCAGTGCTAGTGTGGGGGCAGGGGCCCAGTACTTC	CSASVGAGAQYF
TRBV3-1/TRBV3-2	TRBD2	TRBJ2-3	NA	TGTGCCAGCAGCCACGGCAGAAGACTAGCGGGGGGTACAGATACGCAGTATTTT	CASSHGRRLAGGTDTQYF
TRBV7-9	NA	TRBJ2-3	few	TGTGCCAGCAGCCCTTCGGGTTCTGGAGATACGCAGTATTTT	CASSPSGSGDTQYF
TRBV2	NA	TRBJ2-3	NA	TGTGCCAGCAGTGGTCTAGCGAGCACAGATACGCAGTATTTT	CASSGLASTDTQYF
TRBV10-1	NA	TRBJ2-7	NA	TGCGCCAGCAGTGGCAGTTCTTCCTACGAGCAGTACTTC	CASSGSSSYEQYF
TRBV5-6	TRBD1	TRBJ2-3	NA	TGTGCCAGCAGCCGCCCCGAGACAGGGGGCGCAGATACGCAGTATTTT	CASSRPETGGADTQYF
TRBV19	NA	TRBJ2-1	NA	TGTGCCAGTAGATTTCTAGGGCAGGGGAACAATGAGCAGTTCTTC	CASRFLGQGNNEQFF
TRBV5-6	TRBD1	TRBJ2-4	NA	TGTGCCAGCAGCTTGGCCGGGACAGCCTTTTACGGGGACATTCAGTACTTC	CASSLAGTAFYGDIQYF
TRBV4-1	NA	TRBJ2-6	NA	TGCGCCAGCAGCATCCGCCCGGGGGTCATCTCTGGGGCCAACGTCCTGACTTTC	CASSIRPGVISGANVLTF
TRBV24-1	TRBD1	TRBJ2-5	NA	TGTGCCACCAGTGCCACGGACAGGTACCAAGAGACCCAGTACTTC	CATSATDRYQETQYF
TRBV10-3	NA	TRBJ1-1	NA	TGTGCCATCAGTGTCCGGGACTCGAACACTGAAGCTTTCTTT	CAISVRDSNTEAFF
TRBV5-1	TRBD2	TRBJ2-1	NA	TGCGCCAGCAGCTCCGGCCTAGCGGGGGCCACAATCCACTACAATGAGCAGTTCTTC	CASSSGLAGATIHYNEQFF
TRBV14	TRBD2	TRBJ2-3	NA	TGTGCCAGCAGCCAAGTGCGGGGGGGAAGCACAGATACGCAGTATTTT	CASSQVRGGSTDTQYF
TRBV10-3	NA	TRBJ1-2	few	TGTGCCATCTGCGACCCCACTCAACCGGGGGGACTAAACTATGGCTACACCTTC	CAICDPTQPGGLNYGYTF
TRBV28	NA	TRBJ2-5	NA	TGTGCCAGCAGTTTAGCCGGGGGGCGGGAAGAGACCCAGTACTTC	CASSLAGGREETQYF
TRBV5-1	TRBD2	TRBJ2-5	NA	TGCGCCAGCAGCTTGGTACTAGCGGGGGGCCTTCAAGAGACCCAGTACTTC	CASSLVLAGGLQETQYF
TRBV7-2	NA	TRBJ2-2	NA	TGTGCCAGCAGCTCGTCTCGAGGGTCCGGGGAGCTGTTTTTT	CASSSSRGSGELFF
TRBV5-1	NA	TRBJ2-7	once	TGCGCCAGCAGCTTGACGTCTACCTACGAGCAGTACTTC	CASSLTSTYEQYF
TRBV7-2	NA	TRBJ2-3	NA	TGTGCCAGCAGCTTAGAAGCCCCAGATACGCAGTATTTT	CASSLEAPDTQYF
TRBV28	NA	TRBJ2-1	NA	TGTGCCAGCACCCTGCGGGGTTACAATGAGCAGTTCTTC	CASTLRGYNEQFF
TRBV12-5	NA	TRBJ1-6	NA	TGTGCTAGTGGTTTTAAGCCTTCACCCCTCCACTTT	CASGFKPSPLHF
TRBV6-4	TRBD2	TRBJ2-1	NA	TGTGCCAGCAGTGAGCTAGCGGGGGCCGCCAGTGAGCAGTTCTTC	CASSELAGAASEQFF
TRBV9	TRBD2	TRBJ2-7	NA	TGTGCCAGCAGCGTAGGGAGCGGGGGGGCGAAGGAGCAGTACTTC	CASSVGSGGAKEQYF
TRBV18	NA	TRBJ2-1	NA	TGTGCCAGCTCACCAGTCGCATTAGCCAATGAGCAGTTCTTC	CASSPVALANEQFF
TRBV19	TRBD1	TRBJ2-1	NA	TGTGCCAGTAGTCGGACAGGGGGTAATGCTGAGCAGTTCTTC	CASSRTGGNAEQFF
TRBV5-1	NA	TRBJ2-5	NA	TGCGCCAGCAGCTTGGCCGGTGACATCCAAGAGACCCAGTACTTC	CASSLAGDIQETQYF
TRBV11-2	NA	TRBJ2-3	NA	TGTGCCAGCAGCTTAGACTACCCGCGGCAGTATTTT	CASSLDYPRQYF
TRBV28	NA	TRBJ2-5	NA	TGTGCCAGCAGTTTGCGGGATGAGACCCAGTACTTC	CASSLRDETQYF
TRBV7-8	TRBD2	TRBJ2-1	NA	TGTGCCAGCAGCTCCCGGCTGGCTAGCGGGGGATCCTACAATGAGCAGTTCTTC	CASSSRLASGGSYNEQFF
TRBV7-3	TRBD2	TRBJ2-3	NA	TGTGCCAGCAGCTTAAACAGTCCGGGACTAGCGGGGGATACGCAGTATTTT	CASSLNSPGLAGDTQYF